Given below is one T cell receptor (beta chain) in context. Its matching antigen is unknown. TCRbeta libraries were built with three rounds of nested PCR, modified from ARM-PCR. TCRdb recomputed calls from the multiplex PCR reads with MiXCR, one row per CDR3 protein. The table records about 75,000 distinct CDR3 sequences, over 70% of them present only once. The sample originates from a study of tumor and adjacent non-tumor tissue in lung cancer. Study-wide background: Histology: about a dozen adenocarcinoma, a couple of squamous cell carcinoma, 1 small cell lung cancer.

Whole-study results and caveats: Shorter survival was associated with higher TCR diversity in tumors. TCR diversity was significantly greater in tumor than normal lung tissue.

No cell sorting was done before RNA was extracted from the tissue. Donors were chemotherapy-naive, newly diagnosed lung cancer surgical patients in China, August–late 2014. The TCR was taken from a woman in her fifties or sixties with non-small cell lung cancer. Sample: lung tumor tissue.

As DNA, the CDR3 is TGCGCCAACATCCAGAGGGCGGGAGCTGATACGCAGTATTTT. Translating it yields CANIQRAGADTQYF. The gene calls are TRBV4-1 and TRBJ2-3, with 7 bases identical to TRBD2. This CDR3 has 14 residues. Germline lookup yields CDR1 MGHRA and CDR2 YSYEKL. V shed 10 bases, J shed 6 bases, and the junction held 13 bases outside the gene matches.